One sample yielded the 7 T cell receptor beta chains listed below, sequenced in a study of shared clonotypes between healthy human individuals (dated by TCRdb to the early 2020s). Preparation of the library involved the immunoSEQ multiplex PCR assay. TCRdb re-hosts the immuneACCESS table, in-frame sequences only. Its copies lack some clones; in the studies checked, an unresolved V gene accounts for under half of them, and the cause for the rest is not known. This sample comprises around 1,100,000 clones, approximately 75% of them detected only once. The ten most abundant clones make up about 0.94% of the sample. Material for sequencing was memory CD4+ T cells from PBMCs. Per the publication, the cell subset or site label means: CD45RA-negative fraction. The receptors originated from a man aged 18 to 29 in good health. Some clones in this sample may be carry-over from other donors' samples.

The V gene is TRBV10-3, the J gene TRBJ2-7; 8 positions agree with TRBD2. CDR3 length: 15 residues. Germline loops: CDR1 ENHRY, CDR2 SYGVKD. The trim removed 3 bases at V and 0 bases at J, leaving 4 bases unmatched. The DNA of the CDR3 is TGTGCCATCAGTGATAGCGGGAAGGGCTCCTACGAGCAGTACTTC. It translates to CAISDSGKGSYEQYF.

The rearrangement uses TRBV7-6 and TRBJ1-5; D gene ambiguous. The V and J ends lost 11 bases and 0 bases respectively, with 26 bases between them. The CDR3 sequence is 18 residues long. Germline-derived CDR1 and CDR2 are SGHVS and FNYEAQ. The CDR3 DNA follows: TGTGCCGGCAACCTGTTGAAGGGAGGACCGTATAGCAATCAGCCCCAGCATTTT. Amino acids: CAGNLLKGGPYSNQPQHF.

In its sample, this clone was seen once. The rearrangement links TRBV9 to TRBJ2-5; 7 bases align to TRBD2. Trimming took 3 bases from V and 2 from J; bases not matched to a gene: 4. CDR3 length: 14 amino acids. Germline V gives CDR1 SGDLS, CDR2 YYNGEE. The DNA for the CDR3 is TGTGCCAGCAGCGGCGGGGGAGGACAAGAGACCCAGTACTTC. This sequence encodes CASSGGGGQETQYF.

This chain uses TRBV19 with TRBJ2-7, with 16 bases identical to TRBD2. CDR1 and CDR2 (germline): LNHDA, SQIVND (reference sequence). The length of the CDR3 is 14 residues. DNA of the CDR3: TGTGCGTCCGGGACTAGCGGGAGGGCCGGCGAGCAGTACTTC. It specifies CASGTSGRAGEQYF. Together with reference TRBV19 and TRBJ2-7, the CDR3 gives the full variable domain: DGGITQSPKYLFRKEGQNVTLSCEQNLNHDAMYWYRQDPGQGLRLIYYSQIVNDFQKGDIAEGYSVSREKKESFPLTVTSAQKNPTAFYLCASGTSGRAGEQYFGPGTRLTVT.

To note about this clone: A much larger clone lies a single base off, so this may be a read error. This chain links TRBV5-1 with TRBJ2-1, with 7 nucleotides matching TRBD2. The germline gives CDR1 SGHRS, CDR2 YFSETQ. The CDR3 runs 15 residues. J lost 4 bases, V lost 0 bases, and 4 bases had no gene match. This CDR3 is CASSLVASGYNEQFF. The CDR3 DNA is TGCGCCAGCAGCTTGGTGGCTAGCGGATACAATGAGCAGTTCTTC.

CDR3 sequence reads: CASSLSYWEAEAFF. Here the CDR3 DNA reads TGTGCCAGCAGTTTATCTTATTGGGAAGCTGAAGCTTTCTTT. The chain joins TRBV27 to TRBJ1-1, with no clear D. Germline CDR1 MNHEY, CDR2 SMNVEV (reference sequence). V lost 0 bases, J lost 6 bases, and 11 bases lay in between. This CDR3 has 14 amino acids.

This clone was observed a few times. V usage is TRBV18 and J usage is TRBJ2-1; 8 bases map to TRBD1. The germline V gene has CDR1 KGHSH and CDR2 LQKENI. The CDR3 is 16 amino acids. The V segment lost 4 bases and the J segment 7 bases; nucleotides outside the gene matches: 12. In DNA, the CDR3 is TGTGCCAGCTCACAAGGACAGGGTAGATCGGGGAATGAGCAGTTCTTC. It yields the protein CASSQGQGRSGNEQFF.